This T cell receptor (beta chain) was observed in a study of cytotoxic CD8 clonotypes in ibrutinib-treated CLL (TCRdb year 2021). Context from the whole study: The cohort was composed of 10 to 11 relapsed/refractory and roughly 16 treatment-naive patients; IGHV unmutated status was identified in 17 patients. Responses were partial in about 25 patients and complete in 2; after median around 65 months follow-up, about 14 stayed in remission and 12 progressed. Response samples were taken after a median of roughly a year on treatment, ranging from about 6 to 36 months. An average of 255,043 productive templates and 94,082 productive rearrangements was obtained per sample. Longitudinal samples were available for about 30% of the roughly 86 trial participants. Cryopreserved peripheral blood mononuclear cells were obtained prior to treatment, at the time of response, and at either disease progression or sustained remission. Every sample from remission and from progressive disease was obtained while the patients were still on ibrutinib. The paper's findings and limits, for the study overall: Baseline clonality exceeded that of age-matched healthy donors and correlated strongly with circulating CD8+ T-cell counts. Clonality increased at ibrutinib response, stayed stable in sustained remission, and fell back toward baseline at progression. Lymph node repertoires were not examined, and the timing of sampling was not matched between patients in sustained remission and those whose disease progressed. Public clonotypes were rare and either shrank or stayed stable during treatment, and the rise in clonality at ibrutinib response reflected expansion of private clonotypes.

The time point label corresponds to: around 25 months on ibrutinib. Roughly 1.9 micrograms of genomic DNA were extracted from cryopreserved PBMCs for TCR beta library preparation. High-throughput TCR beta sequencing was performed on longitudinal blood samples from CLL patients receiving ibrutinib monotherapy. Patients were enrolled in a phase 2 open-label single-center ibrutinib monotherapy trial. A MiSeq instrument was used for deep resolution sequencing, which targeted depths ranging from 1 in 1 million up to 1 in 200,000 T cells, with coverage averaging 10x for each clonotype. TCR beta libraries were generated with the immunoSEQ hsTCRB Kit. The original methods were these. The data were analyzed with ImmunoSEQ Analyzer and ImmunoSEQ Data Assistant, and V, D and J gene assignments followed IMGT definitions. Clonality was computed as one minus normalized Shannon entropy of productive rearrangement frequencies, ranging from 0 to 1. Public clonotype analysis was restricted to overrepresented clonotypes comprising at least 0.05% of each patient's repertoire. Repertoires from some 13 age-matched healthy donors in immuneACCESS were used as clonality controls. TCRdb limited this immuneACCESS table to in-frame rearrangements with V and J called. A share of clones is missing; checked studies link under half to unresolved V genes, and the rest is unexplained. V, J and clone size are those of that table, while D and trimming were read from the DNA. For this sample the table gives over 100,000 clones, of which approximately 83% were detected only once. The ten most abundant clones make up roughly 2% of the sample.

The germline V gene provides CDR1 SNHLY and CDR2 FYNNEI. Counted from cysteine to phenylalanine, this CDR3 has 16 amino acids. Left in the record is the CDR3 DNA by itself, 48 bases read in frame from the first base. The V end gives up 5 bases and the J end 4 bases, leaving 11 bases in the junction not matched to a gene. Notes on this clone: Its specific antigen is unknown. Base qualities are missing; no much larger clone stands one base away.

This clonotype was obtained from a human donor with chronic lymphocytic leukemia. The material sequenced was PBMCs, taken after 24 months of ibrutinib treatment. This sequence uses TRBV2 and TRBJ1-2, with 9 bases in between that match TRBD1. The CDR3 amino acid sequence is: CASSITTTGGGYGYTF. Read as DNA, the sequence is TGTGCCAGCAGTATAACTACTACAGGGGGCGGCTATGGCTACACCTTC.